Here is one T cell receptor (beta chain) with its context. Its antigen specificity is not known. The input lacks base qualities; no much larger clone sits a single base away. CD8 naive samples were CD45RO-negative cells positively selected for CCR7, giving a CD45RA+CCR7+ population that excluded TemRA cells. Donors were healthy HIV-negative adults with no recently reported acute infections or vaccinations. All donors were Caucasian adults living in Nashville, Tennessee, USA. After blood collection by leukapheresis, PBMCs were isolated using Ficoll-Histopaque density gradient centrifugation and then cryopreserved in the vapor phase of liquid nitrogen. Analytical flow cytometry was used to check the purity and quantity of each magnetically sorted T cell population. Genomic DNA was isolated from each sorted fraction and quantified by UV absorbance on a Nanodrop 2000c. The CDR1 and CDR2 encoded by the germline V gene are SGDLS and YYNGEE. There are 15 amino acids in the CDR3, from cysteine to phenylalanine inclusive. The read is trimmed to its CDR3 DNA, 45 bases read in frame from base 1. V sheds 2 bases and J sheds 4 bases, leaving 15 bases between their ends.

The data stem from a study of shared clonotypes between healthy human individuals (dated by TCRdb to about 2020). A note on the overall study: A couple of women and three men aged 18 to 49 years were included in the cohort. Each donor's leukapheresis produced roughly between roughly 0.94 and 9.5 billion PBMCs. Per donor, three plates each were used for CD4 naive and CD4 memory, two for CD8 naive, and one for CD8 memory. Blood TCR repertoires of five healthy adults were deeply sequenced to estimate repertoire size and the extent of clonotype sharing between individuals. To increase sequencing depth and limit assay-specific biases, TCR repertoire library preparation and sequencing were carried out by different laboratories using diverse techniques.

The full study reports these points: Rarefaction of sorted-subset datasets indicated incomplete sequencing despite the large sequencing depth. When several donors were compared, the shared fraction of clonotypes was around 5% for naive CD4, 3.5% to 4% for naive CD8, more than 2% for memory CD4, and under 0.5% for memory CD8. Naive subsets generally had larger estimated clonotype richness than memory subsets did. Clonotypes shared by all four sorted-subset donors showed higher generation probabilities than non-shared clonotypes. Sampling was restricted to blood, and TCR repertoires in tissue are likely to differ from TCR repertoires in blood. Because the study included only a small number of donors, the genetic and exposure-history diversity represented was limited. Pairwise subsampling indicated that sequencing depth was expected to affect the degree of clonotype sharing among donors.

TCR CDR3 regions were amplified from genomic DNA by multiplex PCR using the deep immunoSEQ assay. Genomic DNA extracted from each cell subset was distributed evenly over all wells of several immunoSEQ 96-well plates, and each plate served as one replicate. For sorted subsets, each replicate PCR was loaded with around 220 ng genomic DNA, equivalent to 30,000 to 35,000 T cell genomes. The purified libraries were quantified using a Qubit 3.0 fluorometer, sized with a Bioanalyzer 2100, and then quantified again using the KAPA Library Quantification kit. Every immunoSEQ 96-well plate was sequenced on a separate single-read 150-cycle Illumina NextSeq 550 flow cell. On the study's bioinformatics: Because the immunoSEQ output included only junctional sequences and no quality scores, the filtering could not be the same as the filtering used for full-length reads. Sequences were annotated with PyIR, a Python wrapper for IgBLAST v1.9, using IMGT germline references to assign V/J genes and CDR3. Reads were filtered out if the reads had weak V/J assignments (E-value above 1e-6), no CDR3, stop codons, out-of-frame junctions, or ambiguous translated residues. A V3J clonotype was defined by an identical inferred V gene, J gene, and CDR3 amino acid sequence. To compute the percentage overlap between repertoires, the number of shared unique clonotypes was divided by the size of the smaller repertoire. Richness of each repertoire was evaluated using RTK rarefaction, the Chao1 estimator, and Recon v2.1 estimates of unobserved clonotypes. For all TCRbeta clonotypes obtained by the gDNA method from several donors, generation probabilities were computed with OLGA. In its TCRdb copy, this immuneACCESS table keeps in-frame sequences only and misses some clones. Where compared with another copy, unresolved V genes explain less than half of these, and the others have no known cause. The V and J calls and clone size were taken over from that table, and D and trimming were inferred from the DNA. Present in this sample are just over 2,000,000 clones, less than 95% of which were seen just once. Together, the top ten hold about 1.1% of the sample.

This TCR was sampled from a young man in good health. The V and J segments used are TRBV9 and TRBJ1-2; TRBD1 is perhaps the D gene, given 6 matching bases. The material sequenced was naive CD8+ T cells sorted from blood. The cell subset or site label here, explained by the study, means: CD45RA+CCR7+. CDR3 reads: CASSVQITGIYGYTF. The sequence in DNA is TGTGCCAGCAGCGTTCAGATAACAGGGATCTATGGCTACACCTTC.